This TCR beta chain was retrieved from a study of blood T cell repertoires in COVID-19. About the research overall: Sources were T cells, B-cell-depleted T cells, or PBMCs; the material itself was cDNA or gDNA.

In the source study's methods: Estimation of nucleated cell counts relied on the amplification of reference gene primers. Some clones are missing from TCRdb's copy, which holds only in-frame ones; the method was immunoSEQ multiplex PCR. The V and J calls and clone size are taken from that table; D and trimming were inferred from the DNA. Of about 73,000 clones in the sample, roughly 80% were seen once. The V gene's germline CDR1 is ENHRY and CDR2 SYGVKD. This CDR3 contains 14 residues. V lost 4 bases and J lost 4, with 13 bases in between. The rearrangement uses TRBV10-3 and TRBJ1-2, with D perhaps matching TRBD1 (6 bases). The source is a woman aged 60 to 75 with acute or convalescent COVID-19. Input material: peripheral blood. The CDR3 here is CAISADRPPYGYTF. CDR3 coding DNA: TGTGCCATCAGTGCCGACAGGCCTCCCTATGGCTACACCTTC.